The following is a T cell receptor beta chain sequence with its context. Its cognate antigen is unknown. These data come from a study of cytomegalovirus exposure and HLA in healthy donors. Study as a whole: Findings of an earlier analysis included 90 million to 120 million unique TCR beta sequences from roughly 190 million T cells.

General study points: In a later analysis, a missense DCLRE1C variant was linked to TCR beta V- and J-gene trimming. Available immune exposure information covered CMV serostatus only. Presence/absence analyses assumed roughly uniform sequencing depth across donors, which may not hold.

The primer mix had 60 Vbeta and 13 Jbeta primers. Profiled with immunoSEQ multiplex PCR; TCRdb holds only in-frame clones, not every one. The repertoire has some 130,000 clones, more than 80% of them found once; the top ten carry under 8.5%. The CDR3 contains 15 residues. V was clipped by 0 bases and J by 9 bases, with 13 bases between them. Per germline, CDR1 SGDLS and CDR2 YYNGEE. The sequenced sample consisted of PBMCs. The chain uses TRBV9 and TRBJ1-6; D gene unclear. This sequence was found in a woman aged 25 to 45 in good health and CMV-seropositive. The DNA for the CDR3 is TGTGCCAGCAGCGTAGGTTTCTCCGCGGGTTCACCCCTCCACTTT. It codes for CASSVGFSAGSPLHF.